These T cell receptor beta chains were read from a single sample in a study of radiotherapy plus CTLA-4 blockade in lung cancer. The assay was immunoSEQ multiplex PCR, and TCRdb's table has in-frame clones only and misses some. Among around 110,000 clones listed, approximately 90% were seen once. The sequences come from peripheral blood, collected from a patient treated with radiotherapy plus ipilimumab. The receptors stem from a human donor with non-small cell lung cancer that progressed on radiotherapy plus ipilimumab. The CDR3 runs from the conserved cysteine through the conserved F or W. D genes are given only for firm matches. The size of a clone is reported for some rows only, either as once, few or many, or as a class for expanded clones.

j_call: TRBJ2-2
d_call: -
clone_size: -
v_call: TRBV5-1
cdr3_aa: CASSLVESTGELFF
cdr3_nt: TGCGCCAGCAGCTTAGTAGAGAGCACCGGGGAGCTGTTTTTT

j_call: TRBJ2-1
d_call: -
clone_size: once
v_call: TRBV11-3
cdr3_aa: CASRISGNEQFF
cdr3_nt: TGTGCCAGCAGGATCAGCGGCAATGAGCAGTTCTTC

j_call: TRBJ2-5
d_call: -
clone_size: -
v_call: TRBV4-2
cdr3_aa: CASSQDAGIGETQYF
cdr3_nt: TGTGCCAGCAGCCAAGATGCGGGAATCGGGGAGACCCAGTACTTC

j_call: TRBJ1-2
d_call: -
clone_size: -
v_call: TRBV6-1
cdr3_aa: CCHGTDYGCTF
cdr3_nt: -

j_call: TRBJ2-5
d_call: -
clone_size: -
v_call: TRBV5-4
cdr3_aa: CASSLQGVRETQYF
cdr3_nt: TGTGCCAGCAGCCTACAGGGAGTTCGGGAGACCCAGTACTTC

j_call: TRBJ2-7
d_call: -
clone_size: -
v_call: TRBV23-1
cdr3_aa: CASITPRYEQYF
cdr3_nt: TGCGCCAGCATAACCCCCCGCTACGAGCAGTACTTC

j_call: TRBJ2-5
d_call: -
clone_size: once
v_call: TRBV19
cdr3_aa: CASSIAGVTEETQYF
cdr3_nt: TGTGCCAGTAGTATAGCGGGGGTTACGGAAGAGACCCAGTACTTC

j_call: TRBJ1-2
d_call: TRBD1
clone_size: -
v_call: TRBV5-6
cdr3_aa: CASSTGTGANRGYTF
cdr3_nt: TGTGCCAGCAGCACGGGGACAGGCGCAAATAGGGGCTACACCTTC

j_call: TRBJ2-5
d_call: TRBD2
clone_size: -
v_call: TRBV19
cdr3_aa: CASSISSGRAETQYF
cdr3_nt: TGTGCCAGTAGTATATCCAGCGGGAGGGCAGAGACCCAGTACTTC

j_call: TRBJ2-7
d_call: TRBD1
clone_size: -
v_call: TRBV5-1
cdr3_aa: CASSLGGQGTYEQYF
cdr3_nt: TGCGCCAGCAGCTTGGGGGGACAGGGGACCTACGAGCAGTACTTC

j_call: TRBJ1-1
d_call: -
clone_size: -
v_call: TRBV5-1
cdr3_aa: CASSLVSSEAFF
cdr3_nt: TGCGCCAGCAGCTTGGTAAGCTCGGAAGCTTTCTTT

j_call: TRBJ1-1
d_call: TRBD1
clone_size: -
v_call: TRBV12-5
cdr3_aa: CASGLAHGTGIHTEAFF
cdr3_nt: TGTGCTAGTGGTTTGGCTCACGGGACAGGGATTCACACTGAAGCTTTCTTT

j_call: TRBJ1-4
d_call: TRBD1
clone_size: -
v_call: TRBV6-5
cdr3_aa: CASSPGQGREKLFF
cdr3_nt: TGTGCCAGCAGTCCCGGACAGGGTAGGGAAAAACTGTTTTTT

j_call: TRBJ2-1
d_call: TRBD2
clone_size: -
v_call: TRBV5-4
cdr3_aa: CASSLELAAEQFF
cdr3_nt: TGTGCCAGCAGCTTGGAACTAGCGGCTGAGCAGTTCTTC

j_call: TRBJ1-2
d_call: -
clone_size: -
v_call: TRBV27
cdr3_aa: CASRSAGSNYGYTF
cdr3_nt: TGTGCCAGCAGGTCGGCAGGGTCTAACTATGGCTACACCTTC

j_call: TRBJ2-7
d_call: -
clone_size: -
v_call: TRBV28
cdr3_aa: CASSLIGSGGAYEQYF
cdr3_nt: TGTGCCAGCAGCCTGATCGGGTCCGGCGGGGCCTACGAGCAGTACTTC

j_call: TRBJ2-3
d_call: -
clone_size: -
v_call: TRBV18
cdr3_aa: CASSLRDFADTQYF
cdr3_nt: TGTGCCAGCTCACTCCGGGACTTTGCAGATACGCAGTATTTT

j_call: TRBJ2-5
d_call: -
clone_size: -
v_call: TRBV20-1
cdr3_aa: CSARSQETQYF
cdr3_nt: TGCAGTGCTAGGAGCCAAGAGACCCAGTACTTC

j_call: TRBJ1-5
d_call: -
clone_size: -
v_call: TRBV6-1
cdr3_aa: CASSDTRGGNQPQHF
cdr3_nt: TGTGCCAGCAGTGATACCCGAGGCGGCAATCAGCCCCAGCATTTT

j_call: TRBJ1-1
d_call: TRBD1
clone_size: -
v_call: TRBV4-2
cdr3_aa: CASSQGKTGSHVRNTEAFF
cdr3_nt: TGTGCCAGCAGCCAGGGAAAGACAGGGTCCCATGTACGGAACACTGAAGCTTTCTTT

j_call: TRBJ1-1
d_call: -
clone_size: once
v_call: TRBV2
cdr3_aa: CATTSRRENTEAFF
cdr3_nt: TGTGCCACCACCTCTCGGCGGGAGAACACTGAAGCTTTCTTT

j_call: TRBJ1-1
d_call: -
clone_size: -
v_call: TRBV11-2
cdr3_aa: CASSLRGRDTEAFF
cdr3_nt: TGTGCCAGCAGCCTCCGAGGGCGGGACACTGAAGCTTTCTTT

j_call: TRBJ2-3
d_call: -
clone_size: -
v_call: TRBV5-1
cdr3_aa: CASSLVGNIGTHTQYF
cdr3_nt: TGCGCCAGCAGCTTGGTGGGTAACATTGGAACCCATACGCAGTATTTT

j_call: TRBJ2-3
d_call: TRBD2
clone_size: once
v_call: TRBV5-4
cdr3_aa: CASSLFLAGITDTQYF
cdr3_nt: TGTGCCAGCAGCTTGTTCCTAGCGGGGATAACAGATACGCAGTATTTT

j_call: TRBJ1-3
d_call: -
clone_size: -
v_call: TRBV6-6
cdr3_aa: CASSYKGTGNTIYF
cdr3_nt: TGTGCCAGCAGTTACAAAGGAACTGGAAACACCATATATTTT

j_call: TRBJ2-7
d_call: TRBD2
clone_size: -
v_call: TRBV29-1
cdr3_aa: CSVELAGGSYEQYF
cdr3_nt: TGCAGCGTTGAACTAGCGGGAGGTAGCTACGAGCAGTACTTC

j_call: TRBJ2-7
d_call: -
clone_size: -
v_call: TRBV5-5
cdr3_aa: CASSLRETMPQQYF
cdr3_nt: TGTGCCAGCAGCTTGAGGGAGACCATGCCCCAGCAGTACTTC

j_call: TRBJ2-7
d_call: -
clone_size: -
v_call: TRBV4-2
cdr3_aa: CASSQGQAGPGEQYF
cdr3_nt: TGTGCCAGCAGCCAAGGCCAGGCTGGCCCCGGCGAGCAGTACTTC

j_call: TRBJ2-7
d_call: -
clone_size: -
v_call: TRBV28
cdr3_aa: CASSLGASSNYEQYF
cdr3_nt: TGTGCCAGCAGCCTGGGGGCTAGTTCCAACTACGAGCAGTACTTC

j_call: TRBJ2-7
d_call: -
clone_size: -
v_call: TRBV4-1
cdr3_aa: CASSQEARTSYEQYF
cdr3_nt: TGCGCCAGCAGCCAAGAAGCGAGAACTAGCTACGAGCAGTACTTC

j_call: TRBJ1-2
d_call: -
clone_size: once
v_call: TRBV7-9
cdr3_aa: CASSLGSARKDGYTF
cdr3_nt: TGTGCCAGCAGCTTAGGGTCAGCCCGTAAGGATGGCTACACCTTC

j_call: TRBJ1-3
d_call: -
clone_size: -
v_call: TRBV5-1
cdr3_aa: CASSLEGNTIYF
cdr3_nt: TGCGCCAGCAGCTTGGAAGGAAACACCATATATTTT

j_call: TRBJ2-5
d_call: -
clone_size: -
v_call: TRBV27
cdr3_aa: CASSFVGPQETQYF
cdr3_nt: TGTGCCAGCAGTTTCGTGGGGCCCCAAGAGACCCAGTACTTC

j_call: TRBJ1-1
d_call: -
clone_size: -
v_call: TRBV6-1
cdr3_aa: CASSENWHEAFF
cdr3_nt: TGTGCCAGCAGTGAAAACTGGCACGAAGCTTTCTTT

j_call: TRBJ2-1
d_call: -
clone_size: once
v_call: TRBV29-1
cdr3_aa: CSVEAGSGEQFF
cdr3_nt: TGCAGCGTTGAAGCAGGAAGCGGTGAGCAGTTCTTC

j_call: TRBJ2-1
d_call: TRBD2
clone_size: -
v_call: TRBV5-1
cdr3_aa: CASWGGSSYNEQFF
cdr3_nt: TGCGCCAGCTGGGGCGGGAGCTCCTACAATGAGCAGTTCTTC

j_call: TRBJ1-5
d_call: -
clone_size: -
v_call: TRBV19
cdr3_aa: CASSMSKDQPQHF
cdr3_nt: TGTGCCAGTAGTATGTCCAAAGATCAGCCCCAGCATTTT

j_call: TRBJ2-7
d_call: -
clone_size: once
v_call: TRBV11-2
cdr3_aa: CASSLGDGPYEQYF
cdr3_nt: TGTGCCAGCAGCTTAGGGGACGGGCCCTACGAGCAGTACTTC

j_call: TRBJ2-1
d_call: -
clone_size: -
v_call: TRBV13
cdr3_aa: CASSLGRNEQFF
cdr3_nt: TGTGCCAGCAGCTTAGGTCGCAATGAGCAGTTCTTC

j_call: TRBJ2-2
d_call: TRBD1
clone_size: -
v_call: TRBV2
cdr3_aa: CATGTGNTGELFF
cdr3_nt: TGTGCCACCGGGACAGGGAATACCGGGGAGCTGTTTTTT

j_call: TRBJ2-1
d_call: TRBD2
clone_size: -
v_call: TRBV19
cdr3_aa: CASSILAGVIYEQFF
cdr3_nt: TGTGCCAGTAGTATACTAGCGGGAGTTATCTATGAGCAGTTCTTC

j_call: TRBJ2-3
d_call: -
clone_size: -
v_call: TRBV7-7
cdr3_aa: CASSLDRTDTQYF
cdr3_nt: TGTGCTAGCAGCTTAGACAGAACAGATACGCAGTATTTT

j_call: TRBJ2-4
d_call: -
clone_size: -
v_call: TRBV6-1
cdr3_aa: CASGDRAAGIQYF
cdr3_nt: TGTGCCAGCGGGGATCGGGCTGCCGGCATTCAGTACTTC

j_call: TRBJ2-7
d_call: TRBD2
clone_size: few
v_call: TRBV5-1
cdr3_aa: CASSRLAGAGSEQYF
cdr3_nt: TGCGCCAGCAGCAGGCTAGCGGGAGCAGGGTCCGAGCAGTACTTC

j_call: TRBJ1-5
d_call: -
clone_size: -
v_call: TRBV6-6
cdr3_aa: CASSGQINQPQHF
cdr3_nt: TGTGCCAGCAGTGGTCAGATCAATCAGCCCCAGCATTTT

j_call: TRBJ1-4
d_call: -
clone_size: once
v_call: TRBV5-1
cdr3_aa: CASTQRAGPNEKLFF
cdr3_nt: TGCGCCAGCACCCAACGAGCAGGCCCTAATGAAAAACTGTTTTTT

j_call: TRBJ2-7
d_call: TRBD2
clone_size: -
v_call: TRBV10-3
cdr3_aa: CATTRTSGRIRSYEQYF
cdr3_nt: TGTGCCACCACCCGGACTAGCGGGAGAATTAGGTCCTACGAGCAGTACTTC

j_call: TRBJ2-5
d_call: TRBD2
clone_size: -
v_call: TRBV6-6
cdr3_aa: CASSRRLAEETQYF
cdr3_nt: TGTGCCAGCAGTCGCCGACTAGCGGAAGAGACCCAGTACTTC